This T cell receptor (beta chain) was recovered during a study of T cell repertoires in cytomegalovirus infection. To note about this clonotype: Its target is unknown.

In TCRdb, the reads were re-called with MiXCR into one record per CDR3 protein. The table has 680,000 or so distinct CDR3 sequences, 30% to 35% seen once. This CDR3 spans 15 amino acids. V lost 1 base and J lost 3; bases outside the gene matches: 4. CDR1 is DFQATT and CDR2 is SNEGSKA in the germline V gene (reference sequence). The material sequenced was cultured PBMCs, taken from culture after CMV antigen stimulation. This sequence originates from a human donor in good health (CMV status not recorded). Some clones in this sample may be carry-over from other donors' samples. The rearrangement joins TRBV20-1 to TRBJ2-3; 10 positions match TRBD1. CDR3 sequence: CSARAAGQGTDTQYF. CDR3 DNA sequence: TGCAGTGCTAGAGCCGCGGGACAGGGGACAGATACGCAGTATTTT.